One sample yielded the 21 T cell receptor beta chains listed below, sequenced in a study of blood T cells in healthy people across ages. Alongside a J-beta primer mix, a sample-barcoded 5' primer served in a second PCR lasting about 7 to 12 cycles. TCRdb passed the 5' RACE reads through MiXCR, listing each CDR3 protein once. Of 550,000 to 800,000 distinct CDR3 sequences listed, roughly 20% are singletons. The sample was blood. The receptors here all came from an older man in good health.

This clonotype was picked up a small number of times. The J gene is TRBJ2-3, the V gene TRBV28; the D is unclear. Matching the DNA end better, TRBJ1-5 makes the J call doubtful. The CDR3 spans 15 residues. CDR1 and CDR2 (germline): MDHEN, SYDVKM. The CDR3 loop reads CASSHYKRELDTQHF. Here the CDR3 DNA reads TGTGCCAGCAGTCACTACAAGCGGGAGTTGGATACGCAGCATTTT.

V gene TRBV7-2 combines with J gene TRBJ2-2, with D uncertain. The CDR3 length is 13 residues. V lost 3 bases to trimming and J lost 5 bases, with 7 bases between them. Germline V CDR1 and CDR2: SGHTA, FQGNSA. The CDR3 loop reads CASSLARTGELFF. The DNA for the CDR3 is TGTGCCAGCAGCTTGGCCCGAACCGGGGAGCTGTTTTTT.

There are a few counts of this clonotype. The CDR3: CSVQLTSGRGEQYF. The DNA of the CDR3 is TGCAGCGTTCAATTGACTAGCGGGAGGGGCGAGCAGTACTTC. The gene calls are TRBV29-1 and TRBJ2-7; TRBD2 matches 14 bases. The germline V gene has CDR1 SQVTM and CDR2 ANQGSEA. The CDR3 consists of 14 residues. After removal of 5 bases from V and 6 bases from J, the junction contained 6 bases not matched to a gene.

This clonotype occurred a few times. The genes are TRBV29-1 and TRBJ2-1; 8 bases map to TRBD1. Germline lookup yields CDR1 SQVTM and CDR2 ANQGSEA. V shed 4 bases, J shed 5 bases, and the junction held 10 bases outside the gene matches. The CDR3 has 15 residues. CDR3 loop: CSVVPLDRVHNEQFF. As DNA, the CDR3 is TGCAGCGTTGTCCCCCTGGACAGGGTCCACAATGAGCAGTTCTTC.

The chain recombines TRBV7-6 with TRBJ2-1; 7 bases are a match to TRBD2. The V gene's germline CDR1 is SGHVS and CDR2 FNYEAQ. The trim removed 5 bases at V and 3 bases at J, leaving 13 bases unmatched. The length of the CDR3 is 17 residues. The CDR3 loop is CASSRRGGGSIYNEQFF. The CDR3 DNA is TGTGCCAGCAGCCGGCGGGGAGGCGGGAGTATCTACAATGAGCAGTTCTTC.

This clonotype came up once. This CDR3 reads CASSLSRPGQGVTQYF. The CDR3 DNA is TGTGCCAGCAGTTTATCGCGCCCGGGACAGGGTGTTACCCAGTACTTC. This chain uses TRBV27 with TRBJ2-5, with TRBD1 matching 9 bases. The V gene end was trimmed by 0 bases and the J gene end by 8 bases; junction bases not matched to a gene: 10. CDR1 is MNHEY and CDR2 is SMNVEV in the germline V gene (reference sequence). The CDR3 spans 16 residues.

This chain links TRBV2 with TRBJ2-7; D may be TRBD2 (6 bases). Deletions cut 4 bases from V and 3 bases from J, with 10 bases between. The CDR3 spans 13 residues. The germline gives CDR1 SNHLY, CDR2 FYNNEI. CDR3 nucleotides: TGTGCCAGCAGTGCGCGGGATTACTACGAGCAGTACTTC. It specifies CASSARDYYEQYF. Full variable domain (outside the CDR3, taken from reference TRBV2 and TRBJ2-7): EPEVTQTPSHQVTQMGQEVILRCVPISNHLYFYWYRQILGQKVEFLVSFYNNEISEKSEIFDDQFSVERPDGSNFTLKIRSTKLEDSAMYFCASSARDYYEQYFGPGTRLTVT.

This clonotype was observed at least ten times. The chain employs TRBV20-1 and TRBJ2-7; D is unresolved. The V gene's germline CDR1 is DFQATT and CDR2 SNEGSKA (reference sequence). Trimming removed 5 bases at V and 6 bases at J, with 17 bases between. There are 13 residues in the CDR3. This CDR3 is CSAVADKSGEQYF. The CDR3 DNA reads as TGCAGTGCTGTGGCCGACAAATCGGGCGAGCAGTACTTC.

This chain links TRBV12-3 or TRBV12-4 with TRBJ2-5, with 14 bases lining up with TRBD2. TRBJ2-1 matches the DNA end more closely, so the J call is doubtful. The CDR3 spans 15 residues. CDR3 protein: CASSRLAGGQNEQFF. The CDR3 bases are TGTGCCAGCAGCAGACTAGCGGGAGGGCAGAATGAGCAGTTCTTC.

CDR3: CASSFVAEAFF. CDR3 sequence (DNA): TGTGCCAGCAGTTTCGTCGCTGAAGCTTTCTTT. V gene TRBV28 combines with J gene TRBJ1-1; D unresolved. The CDR3 covers 11 residues. The V and J ends lost 3 bases and 6 bases respectively, with 5 bases between them. Germline V gene data show CDR1 as MDHEN and CDR2 as SYDVKM. Using reference TRBV28 and TRBJ1-1 for the parts outside the CDR3, the full variable domain is DVKVTQSSRYLVKRTGEKVFLECVQDMDHENMFWYRQDPGLGLRLIYFSYDVKMKEKGDIPEGYSVSREKKERFSLILESASTNQTSMYLCASSFVAEAFFGQGTRLTVV.

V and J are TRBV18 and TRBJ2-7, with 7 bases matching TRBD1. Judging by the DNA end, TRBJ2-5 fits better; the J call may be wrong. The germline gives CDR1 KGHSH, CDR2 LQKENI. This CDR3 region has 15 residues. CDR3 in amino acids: CASSPRGTAQETQYF. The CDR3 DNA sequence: TGTGCCAGCTCACCCCGAGGGACAGCCCAAGAGACCCAGTACTTC.

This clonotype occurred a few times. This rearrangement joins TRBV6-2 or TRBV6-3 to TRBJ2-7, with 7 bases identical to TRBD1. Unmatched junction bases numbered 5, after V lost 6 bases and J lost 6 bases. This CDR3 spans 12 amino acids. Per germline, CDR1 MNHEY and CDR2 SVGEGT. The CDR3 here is CASSRQGREQYF. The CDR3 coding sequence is TGTGCCAGCAGCCGACAGGGCCGCGAGCAGTACTTC.

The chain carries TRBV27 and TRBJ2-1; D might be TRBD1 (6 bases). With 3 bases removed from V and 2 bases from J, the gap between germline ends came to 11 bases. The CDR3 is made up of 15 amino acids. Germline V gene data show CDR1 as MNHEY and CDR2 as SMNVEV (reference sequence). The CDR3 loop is CASSFRGGPYNEQFF. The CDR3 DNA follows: TGTGCCAGCAGTTTCAGGGGCGGGCCCTACAATGAGCAGTTCTTC.

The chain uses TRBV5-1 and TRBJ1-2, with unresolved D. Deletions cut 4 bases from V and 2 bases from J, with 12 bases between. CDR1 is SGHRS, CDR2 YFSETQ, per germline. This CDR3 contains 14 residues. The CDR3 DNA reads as TGCGCCAGCAGCCCGAGCGGCAAAAACTATGGCTACACCTTC. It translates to CASSPSGKNYGYTF.

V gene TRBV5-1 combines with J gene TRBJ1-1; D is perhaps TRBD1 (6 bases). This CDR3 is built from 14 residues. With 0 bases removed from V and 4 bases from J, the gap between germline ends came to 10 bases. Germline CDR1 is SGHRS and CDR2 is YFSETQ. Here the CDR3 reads CASSLVGGVTEAFF. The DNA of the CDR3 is TGCGCCAGCAGCTTGGTAGGGGGGGTCACTGAAGCTTTCTTT.

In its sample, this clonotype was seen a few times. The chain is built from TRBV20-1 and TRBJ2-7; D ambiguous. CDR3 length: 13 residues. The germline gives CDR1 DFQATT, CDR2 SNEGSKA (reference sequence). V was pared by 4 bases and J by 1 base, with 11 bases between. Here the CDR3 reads CSATPGPSYEQYF. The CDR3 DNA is TGCAGTGCTACTCCCGGGCCTTCCTACGAGCAGTACTTC.

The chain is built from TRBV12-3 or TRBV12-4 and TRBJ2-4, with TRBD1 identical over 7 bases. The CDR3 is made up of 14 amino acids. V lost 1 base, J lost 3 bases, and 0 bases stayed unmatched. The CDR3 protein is CASSLDRGKNIQYF. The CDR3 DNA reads TGTGCCAGCAGTTTAGACAGGGGCAAAAACATTCAGTACTTC.

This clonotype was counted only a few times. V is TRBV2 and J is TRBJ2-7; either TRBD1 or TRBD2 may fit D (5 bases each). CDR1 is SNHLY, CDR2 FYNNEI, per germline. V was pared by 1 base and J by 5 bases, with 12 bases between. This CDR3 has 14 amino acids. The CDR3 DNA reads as TGTGCCAGCAGTGAAGAACTGGGGGTCAACGAGCAGTACTTC. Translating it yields CASSEELGVNEQYF.

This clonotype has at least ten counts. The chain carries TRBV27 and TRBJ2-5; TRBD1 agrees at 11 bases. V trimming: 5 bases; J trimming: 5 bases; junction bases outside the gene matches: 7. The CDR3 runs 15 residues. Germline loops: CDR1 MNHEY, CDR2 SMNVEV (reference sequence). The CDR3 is CASSKPGQGVETQYF. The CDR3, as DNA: TGTGCCAGCAGTAAGCCGGGACAGGGGGTGGAGACCCAGTACTTC.

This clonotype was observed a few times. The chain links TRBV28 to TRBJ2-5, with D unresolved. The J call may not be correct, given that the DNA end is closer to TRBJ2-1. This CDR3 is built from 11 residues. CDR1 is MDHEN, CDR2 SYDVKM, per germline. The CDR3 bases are TGTGCCAGCAGTCGAAAGAATGAGCAGTTCTTC. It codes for CASSRKNEQFF.

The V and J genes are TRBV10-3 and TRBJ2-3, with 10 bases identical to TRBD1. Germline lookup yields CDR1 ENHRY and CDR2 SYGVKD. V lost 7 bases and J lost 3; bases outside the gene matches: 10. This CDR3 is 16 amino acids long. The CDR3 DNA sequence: TGTGCCATCACTGCCGGGGGGACAGGGGAAACAGATACGCAGTATTTT. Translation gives CAITAGGTGETDTQYF.